This T cell receptor beta chain was sequenced in a study of T cell responses to AZD1222 COVID-19 vaccine (dated by TCRdb to the early 2020s). About the full investigation: A total of 233 trial participants underwent TCR sequencing, of whom some 210 received two doses of AZD1222 and some 25 received two doses of the MenACWY control vaccine. Enrollment into the trials was organized by age into subgroups of 18-55, 56-69 and 70-plus years, and those subgroups contained approximately 150, 30 and 60 TCR-sequenced participants, respectively. The investigation overall reported the following: Participants were mostly white British and included more females than males, and it was suggested by the authors that clonal diversity may have been underestimated. Because no samples from the day 14 peak response were available, repertoires could be characterized only after the peak T cell response. The 56-69-year group was small, and its depth increase did not reach significance, likely because of low power. After two AZD1222 doses, spike-specific TCR breadth and depth were significantly higher than at day 0 and than in MenACWY recipients. Epitopes outside the regions mutated in the B.1.351 and B.1.1.7 variants were reportedly recognized by nearly half of the unique spike-specific TCRs. Only six AZD1222 recipients were SARS-CoV-2 seropositive at baseline, limiting conclusions about previously exposed vaccinees. CD4 TCRs associated with the vaccine covered the entire spike protein, and the dominant responses were in regions 160-218 and 743-854.

The CDR3 regions of human TCRbeta chains were subjected to immunosequencing. Concerning the study's data processing: TCRs in the repertoires were matched against a reference library of SARS-CoV-2-specific TCRs that had been generated with the MIRA antigen-specificity platform. Breadth meant the fraction of unique TCRs that were SARS-CoV-2-associated, whereas depth meant the fraction of total T cells that were SARS-CoV-2-associated. Using the MIRA data, every spike-specific TCR was mapped to the spike region that the TCR reacted to and assigned to either a CD4 or a CD8 class. Log10-transformed breadth and depth values were compared by one-way ANOVA with Sidak's multiple comparisons tests. The source is immuneACCESS, and TCRdb retained only in-frame sequences with V and J called. Part of the clones is not carried over; for the studies checked, unresolved V genes explain less than half of this, and the remainder is unexplained. Clonal size and the V and J genes are those of that table, whereas D and trimming came from the DNA. In all, the sample holds approximately 150,000 clones, and approximately 94% of those were seen once. Of the sample, approximately 5.5% falls within the top ten clones.

The CDR3 runs 17 amino acids, cysteine and phenylalanine included. The sequence is cut down to CDR3 DNA, 51 bases in frame from base 1. The germline V gene (reference sequence) yields LNHDA for CDR1 and SQIVND for CDR2. V is pruned by 5 bases and J by 3 bases, leaving 15 bases of the junction without a gene match. Sample time point, as interpreted from the label and publication: about 28 days (+/-7) after the second vaccine dose. AZD1222 recipients with second doses at about 4 weeks or about 12 weeks were pooled, because spike-specific TCR depth and breadth did not differ between schedules. Vaccinee samples were obtained from the UK trials COV001 and COV002, which included a single-blind randomized controlled phase 2/3 trial of AZD1222 (ChAdOx1 nCoV-19) in healthy adults. For TCRbeta chain sequencing, PBMC samples were collected from trial participants at day 0 and at day 28 after the second dose.

About this clone itself: The clone's antigen remains unknown. Base quality data are lacking; no much larger clone is found one base away.

The sequence came from an adult who received the AZD1222 COVID-19 vaccine. The sample in question was peripheral blood, obtained 28 days after the second AZD1222 dose. The chain uses TRBV19 and TRBJ2-5; 7 nucleotides in the junction match TRBD2. This receptor has the CDR3 CASSSHAPSGGKETQYF. The DNA sequence is given as TGTGCCAGTAGTTCCCACGCCCCTAGCGGAGGGAAAGAGACCCAGTACTTC.